This entry features one TCR beta chain sequence. This entry comes from a study of blood T cell repertoires in COVID-19. This CDR3 has 15 residues. Germline values: CDR1 LGHDT, CDR2 YNNKEL (reference sequence). Trimming took 3 bases from V and 9 from J; bases not matched to a gene: 6. Produced via immunoSEQ multiplex PCR; TCRdb's table is partial and in-frame only. This table has more than 200,000 clones, around nine tenths appearing once. Clinical history reported by participants formed the basis on which cohorts were assigned. The rearrangement uses TRBV3-1 (or the pseudogene TRBV3-2) and TRBJ1-6; 9 nucleotides match TRBD1. The specimen was PBMCs or T cells enriched from blood (not recorded which). This sequence originates from a woman younger than 45 who had recovered from COVID-19. The CDR3 nucleotides are TGTGCCAGCAGCCAGATACAGGGGGCGAGTTCACCCCTCCACTTT. It translates to CASSQIQGASSPLHF.